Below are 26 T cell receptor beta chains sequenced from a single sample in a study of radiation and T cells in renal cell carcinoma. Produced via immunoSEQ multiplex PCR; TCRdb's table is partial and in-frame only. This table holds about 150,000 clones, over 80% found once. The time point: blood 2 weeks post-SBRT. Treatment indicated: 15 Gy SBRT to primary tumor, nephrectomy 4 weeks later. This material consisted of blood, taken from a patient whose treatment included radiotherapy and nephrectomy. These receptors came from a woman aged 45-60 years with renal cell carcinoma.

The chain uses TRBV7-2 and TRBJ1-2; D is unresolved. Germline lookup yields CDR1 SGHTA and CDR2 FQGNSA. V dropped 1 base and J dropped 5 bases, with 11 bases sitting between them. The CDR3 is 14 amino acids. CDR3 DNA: TGTGCCAGCAGCTTAGGGGCGGTGTCTTATGGCTACACCTTC. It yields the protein CASSLGAVSYGYTF.

This CDR3 is CASTSDSTYFSNTGELFF. CDR3 DNA sequence: TGTGCCAGCACCTCGGACAGTACTTATTTTTCGAACACCGGGGAGCTGTTTTTT. The V and J genes are TRBV21-1 and TRBJ2-2; TRBD1, the table's D call, lacks a check against the DNA. TRBV21-1 corresponds to a pseudogene. The CDR3 length is 18 residues.

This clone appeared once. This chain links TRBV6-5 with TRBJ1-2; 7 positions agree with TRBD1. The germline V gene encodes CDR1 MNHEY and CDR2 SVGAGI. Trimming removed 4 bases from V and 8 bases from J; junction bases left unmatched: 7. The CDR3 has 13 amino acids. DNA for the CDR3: TGTGCCAGCAGTTCAAGACAGGGAGGGGGCTACACCTTC. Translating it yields CASSSRQGGGYTF.

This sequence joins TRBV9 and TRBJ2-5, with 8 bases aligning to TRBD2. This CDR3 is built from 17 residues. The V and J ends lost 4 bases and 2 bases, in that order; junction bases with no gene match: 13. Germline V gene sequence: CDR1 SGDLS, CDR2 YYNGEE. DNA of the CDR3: TGTGCCAGCAGCCCCTCCCCAAGCGGGGGATTACAAGAGACCCAGTACTTC. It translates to CASSPSPSGGLQETQYF.

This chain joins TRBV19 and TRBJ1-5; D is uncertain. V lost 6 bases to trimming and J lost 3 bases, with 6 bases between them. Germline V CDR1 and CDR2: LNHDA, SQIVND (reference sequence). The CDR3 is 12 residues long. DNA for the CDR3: TGTGCCAGTAGGCGGGACAATCAGCCCCAGCATTTT. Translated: CASRRDNQPQHF.

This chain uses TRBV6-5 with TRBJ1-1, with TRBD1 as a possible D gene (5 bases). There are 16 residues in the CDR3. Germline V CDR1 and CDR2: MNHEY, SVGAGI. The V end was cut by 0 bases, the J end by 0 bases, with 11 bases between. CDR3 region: CASSYSGWGVNTEAFF. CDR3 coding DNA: TGTGCCAGCAGTTACTCAGGATGGGGGGTGAACACTGAAGCTTTCTTT.

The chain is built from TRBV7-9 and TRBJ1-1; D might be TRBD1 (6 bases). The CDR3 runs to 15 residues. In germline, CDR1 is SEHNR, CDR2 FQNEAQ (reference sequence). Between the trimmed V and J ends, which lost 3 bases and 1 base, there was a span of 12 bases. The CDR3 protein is CASSLAAGANTEAFF. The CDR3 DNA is TGTGCCAGCAGCTTGGCCGCAGGGGCGAACACTGAAGCTTTCTTT.

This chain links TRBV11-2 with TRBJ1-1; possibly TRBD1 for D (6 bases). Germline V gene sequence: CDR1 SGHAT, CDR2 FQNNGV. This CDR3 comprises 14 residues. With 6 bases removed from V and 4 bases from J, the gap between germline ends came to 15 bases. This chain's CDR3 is CASRNNRRGTEAFF. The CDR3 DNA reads TGTGCCAGCAGAAATAATCGCAGGGGCACTGAAGCTTTCTTT. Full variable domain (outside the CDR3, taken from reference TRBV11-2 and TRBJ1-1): EAGVAQSPRYKIIEKRQSVAFWCNPISGHATLYWYQQILGQGPKLLIQFQNNGVVDDSQLPKDRFSAERLKGVDSTLKIQPAKLEDSAVYLCASRNNRRGTEAFFGQGTRLTVV.

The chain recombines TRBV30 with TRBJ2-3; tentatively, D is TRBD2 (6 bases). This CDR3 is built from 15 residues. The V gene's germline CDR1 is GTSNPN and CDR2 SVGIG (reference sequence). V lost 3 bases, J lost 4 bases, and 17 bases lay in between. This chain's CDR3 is CAWRAGLHGPDTQYF. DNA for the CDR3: TGTGCCTGGAGGGCGGGACTCCATGGCCCAGATACGCAGTATTTT.

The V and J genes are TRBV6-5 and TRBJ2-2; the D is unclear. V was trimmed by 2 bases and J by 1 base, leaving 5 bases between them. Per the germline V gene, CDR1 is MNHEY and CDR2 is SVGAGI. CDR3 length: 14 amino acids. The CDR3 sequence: CASSYGENTGELFF. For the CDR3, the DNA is TGTGCCAGCAGTTACGGGGAGAACACCGGGGAGCTGTTTTTT.

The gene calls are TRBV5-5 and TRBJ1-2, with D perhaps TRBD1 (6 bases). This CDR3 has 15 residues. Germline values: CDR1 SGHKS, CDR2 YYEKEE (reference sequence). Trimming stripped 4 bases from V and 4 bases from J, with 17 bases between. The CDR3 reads CASSPNPQGSYGYTF. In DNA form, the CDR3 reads TGTGCCAGCAGCCCGAATCCACAGGGATCCTATGGCTACACCTTC.

The CDR3 is CASSLSGDRGPGYTF. Written as DNA, the CDR3 is TGTGCCAGCAGCCTTAGCGGGGACAGGGGTCCTGGCTACACCTTC. The J gene is TRBJ1-2, the V gene TRBV7-8; TRBD1 matches 10 bases. The ends lost 5 bases at V and 7 bases at J; junction bases unmatched: 10. Germline CDR1 and CDR2: SGHVS and FQNEAQ. The length of the CDR3 is 15 residues. Supplemented by reference TRBV7-8 and TRBJ1-2, the full variable domain reads GAGVSQSPRYKVAKRGQDVALRCDPISGHVSLFWYQQALGQGPEFLTYFQNEAQLDKSGLPSDRFFAERPEGSVSTLKIQRTQQEDSAVYLCASSLSGDRGPGYTFGSGTRLTVV.

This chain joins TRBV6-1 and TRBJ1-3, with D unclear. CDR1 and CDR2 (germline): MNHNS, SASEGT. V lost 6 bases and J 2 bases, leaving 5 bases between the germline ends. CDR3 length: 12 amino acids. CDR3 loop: CASRTTGNTIYF. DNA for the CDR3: TGTGCCAGCAGAACCACTGGAAACACCATATATTTT.

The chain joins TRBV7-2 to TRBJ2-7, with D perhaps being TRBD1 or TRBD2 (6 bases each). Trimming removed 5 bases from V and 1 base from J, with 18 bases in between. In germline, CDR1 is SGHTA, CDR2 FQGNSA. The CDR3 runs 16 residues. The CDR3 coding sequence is TGTGCCAGCAGCCTGGGCAGGGGACTCACTTCCTACGAGCAGTACTTC. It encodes CASSLGRGLTSYEQYF.

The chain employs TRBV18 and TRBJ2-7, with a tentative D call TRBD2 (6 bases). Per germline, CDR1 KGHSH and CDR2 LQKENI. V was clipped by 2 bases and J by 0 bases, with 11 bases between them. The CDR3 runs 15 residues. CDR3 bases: TGTGCCAGCTCACCAGCATCCGGGAGCTCCTACGAGCAGTACTTC. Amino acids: CASSPASGSSYEQYF.

The CDR3 coding sequence is TGTGCCAGCAGCGGTTTGACAGGGGGCGCGCCTGAAGCTTTCTTT. It translates to CASSGLTGGAPEAFF. The chain is built from TRBV9 and TRBJ1-1; 10 bases match TRBD1. V lost 3 bases and J lost 6; bases outside the gene matches: 8. Germline assignment: CDR1 SGDLS and CDR2 YYNGEE. This CDR3 spans 15 amino acids.

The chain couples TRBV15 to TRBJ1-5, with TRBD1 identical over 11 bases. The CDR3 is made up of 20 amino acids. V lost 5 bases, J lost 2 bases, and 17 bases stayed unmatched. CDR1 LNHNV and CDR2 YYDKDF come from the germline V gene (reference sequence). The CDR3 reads CATSSPFGTGGTLGNQPQHF. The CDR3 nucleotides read TGTGCCACCAGCTCACCATTCGGGACAGGGGGTACTTTGGGCAATCAGCCCCAGCATTTT.

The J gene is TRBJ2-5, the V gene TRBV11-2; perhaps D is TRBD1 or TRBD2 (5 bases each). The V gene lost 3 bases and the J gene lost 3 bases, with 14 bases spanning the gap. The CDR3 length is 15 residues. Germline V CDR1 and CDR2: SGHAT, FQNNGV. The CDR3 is CASSLGDWGKETQYF. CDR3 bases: TGTGCCAGCAGCTTGGGTGATTGGGGGAAAGAGACCCAGTACTTC. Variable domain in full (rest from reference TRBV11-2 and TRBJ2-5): EAGVAQSPRYKIIEKRQSVAFWCNPISGHATLYWYQQILGQGPKLLIQFQNNGVVDDSQLPKDRFSAERLKGVDSTLKIQPAKLEDSAVYLCASSLGDWGKETQYFGPGTRLLVL.

The CDR3 DNA reads TGTGCCAGTAGTATAAGTCAGAACCATGAAAAACTGTTTTTT. It yields the protein CASSISQNHEKLFF. The V gene is TRBV19, the J gene TRBJ1-4; D ambiguous. There are 14 residues in the CDR3. CDR1 and CDR2 (germline): LNHDA, SQIVND (reference sequence). Trimming removed 2 bases at V and 6 bases at J, with 10 bases between.

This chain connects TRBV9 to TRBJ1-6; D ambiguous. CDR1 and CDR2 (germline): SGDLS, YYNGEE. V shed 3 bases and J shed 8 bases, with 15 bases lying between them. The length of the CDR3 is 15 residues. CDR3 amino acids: CASSANQEGHSPLHF. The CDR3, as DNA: TGTGCCAGCAGCGCCAACCAGGAGGGTCATTCACCCCTCCACTTT.

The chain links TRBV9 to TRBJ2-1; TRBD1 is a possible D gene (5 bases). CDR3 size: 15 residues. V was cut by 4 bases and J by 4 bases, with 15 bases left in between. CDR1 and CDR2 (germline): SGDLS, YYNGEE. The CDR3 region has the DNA TGTGCCAGCAGCACAGCTCCGGACATGTACAATGAGCAGTTCTTC. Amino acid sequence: CASSTAPDMYNEQFF. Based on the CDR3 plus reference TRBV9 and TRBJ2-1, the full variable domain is DSGVTQTPKHLITATGQRVTLRCSPRSGDLSVYWYQQSLDQGLQFLIQYYNGEERAKGNILERFSAQQFPDLHSELNLSSLELGDSALYFCASSTAPDMYNEQFFGPGTRLTVL.

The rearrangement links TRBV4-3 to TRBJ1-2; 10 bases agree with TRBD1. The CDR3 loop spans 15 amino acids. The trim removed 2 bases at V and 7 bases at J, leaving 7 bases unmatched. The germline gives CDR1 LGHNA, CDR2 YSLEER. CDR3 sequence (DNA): TGCGCCAGCAGCCAAATGGGGACAGGGGTGAGTGGCTACACCTTC. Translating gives CASSQMGTGVSGYTF.

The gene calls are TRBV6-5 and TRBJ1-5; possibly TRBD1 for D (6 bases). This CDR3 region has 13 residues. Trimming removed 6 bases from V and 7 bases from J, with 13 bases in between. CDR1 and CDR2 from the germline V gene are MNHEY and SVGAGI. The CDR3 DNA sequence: TGTGCCAGCAGAACGGGGGGGGGCCAGCCCCAGCATTTT. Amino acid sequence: CASRTGGGQPQHF.

CDR3 nucleotides: TGTGCCAGCAGTCACGGGGCTGATTCACCCCTCCACTTT. Its translation is CASSHGADSPLHF. The rearrangement links TRBV25-1 to TRBJ1-6; a possible D gene is TRBD1 (5 bases). Germline V gene lookup returns CDR1 MGHDK and CDR2 SYGVNS. The CDR3 is 13 amino acids. Trimming pared 5 bases from V and 8 bases from J, leaving 10 bases between.

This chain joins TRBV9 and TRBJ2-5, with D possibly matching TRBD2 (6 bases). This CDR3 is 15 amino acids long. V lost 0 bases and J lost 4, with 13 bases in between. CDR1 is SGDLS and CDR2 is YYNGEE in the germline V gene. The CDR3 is CASSVGPGGRETQYF. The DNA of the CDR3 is TGTGCCAGCAGCGTAGGCCCTGGAGGGAGAGAGACCCAGTACTTC.

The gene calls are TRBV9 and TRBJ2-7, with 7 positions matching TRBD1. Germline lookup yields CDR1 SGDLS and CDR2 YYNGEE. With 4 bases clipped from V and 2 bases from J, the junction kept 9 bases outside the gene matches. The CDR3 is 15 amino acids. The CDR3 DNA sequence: TGTGCCAGCAGCTTCCGACAGGGATACGCCTACGAGCAGTACTTC. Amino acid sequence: CASSFRQGYAYEQYF.